This T cell receptor (beta chain) was documented in a study of glioma-infiltrating T cells after dendritic cell vaccination. Germline V lookup: CDR1 WNHNN, CDR2 SYGVQD (reference sequence). This CDR3 comprises 14 residues. The ends were cut back, 3 bases at V and 0 bases at J, with 6 bases in the middle. Sequencing used immunoSEQ multiplex PCR; TCRdb keeps in-frame clones, though not all of them. Of around 100,000 clones listed, around 81% were seen once; the top ten hold roughly 12%. The V gene is TRBV10-1, the J gene TRBJ1-3; no reliable D call. This sample comprised blood, obtained before dendritic cell vaccination. The clonotype originates from a human donor with glioblastoma. The DNA for the CDR3 is TGCGCCAGCAGTGACCGGGACTCTGGAAACACCATATATTTT. Protein sequence: CASSDRDSGNTIYF.